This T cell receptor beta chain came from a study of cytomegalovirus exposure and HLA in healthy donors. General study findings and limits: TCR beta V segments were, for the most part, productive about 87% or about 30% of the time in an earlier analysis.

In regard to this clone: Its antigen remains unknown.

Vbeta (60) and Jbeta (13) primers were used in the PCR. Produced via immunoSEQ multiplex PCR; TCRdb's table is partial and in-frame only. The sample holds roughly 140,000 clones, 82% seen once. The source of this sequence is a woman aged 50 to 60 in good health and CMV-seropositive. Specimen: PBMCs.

The CDR3 sequence is CASSPGGDIPNTEAFF. The CDR3 DNA follows: TGTGCCAGCAGCCCCGGAGGCGACATACCAAACACTGAAGCTTTCTTT. The chain couples TRBV5-4 to TRBJ1-1; D not certain. Germline CDR1 SGHNT, CDR2 YYREEE (reference sequence). V was trimmed by 4 bases and J by 2 bases, leaving 18 bases between them. The CDR3 runs to 16 residues. The full variable domain, with the rest looked up from reference TRBV5-4 and TRBJ1-1, is ETGVTQSPTHLIKTRGQQVTLRCSSQSGHNTVSWYQQALGQGPQFIFQYYREEENGRGNFPPRFSGLQFPNYSSELNVNALELDDSALYLCASSPGGDIPNTEAFFGQGTRLTVV.